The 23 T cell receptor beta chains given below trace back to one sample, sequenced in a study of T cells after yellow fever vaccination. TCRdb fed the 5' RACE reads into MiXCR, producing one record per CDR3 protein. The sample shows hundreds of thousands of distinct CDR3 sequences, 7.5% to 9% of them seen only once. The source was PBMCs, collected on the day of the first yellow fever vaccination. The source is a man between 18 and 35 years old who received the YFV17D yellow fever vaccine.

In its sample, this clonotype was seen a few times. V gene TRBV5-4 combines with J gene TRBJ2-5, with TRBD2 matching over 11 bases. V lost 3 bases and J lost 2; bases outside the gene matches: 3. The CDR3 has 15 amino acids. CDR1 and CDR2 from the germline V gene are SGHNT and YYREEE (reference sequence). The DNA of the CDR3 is TGTGCCAGCAGCTCGGGACTAGCGGCACAAGAGACCCAGTACTTC. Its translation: CASSSGLAAQETQYF.

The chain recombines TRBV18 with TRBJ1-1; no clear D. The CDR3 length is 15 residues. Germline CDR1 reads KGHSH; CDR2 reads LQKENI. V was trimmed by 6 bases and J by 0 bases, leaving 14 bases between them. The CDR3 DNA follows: TGTGCCAGCTCCCCGGATGCAGTAATGAACACTGAAGCTTTCTTT. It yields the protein CASSPDAVMNTEAFF.

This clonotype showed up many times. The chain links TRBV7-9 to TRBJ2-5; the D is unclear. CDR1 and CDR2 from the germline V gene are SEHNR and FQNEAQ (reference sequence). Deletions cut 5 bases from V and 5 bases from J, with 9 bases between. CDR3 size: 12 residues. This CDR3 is CASSPNDETQYF. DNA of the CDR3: TGTGCCAGCAGCCCTAACGACGAGACCCAGTACTTC.

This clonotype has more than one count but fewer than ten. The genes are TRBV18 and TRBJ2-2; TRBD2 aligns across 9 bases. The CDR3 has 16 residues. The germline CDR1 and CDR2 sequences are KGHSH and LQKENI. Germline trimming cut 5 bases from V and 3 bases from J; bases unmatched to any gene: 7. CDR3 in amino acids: CASSSSSGTDTGELFF. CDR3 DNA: TGTGCCAGCTCAAGTTCTAGCGGGACCGACACCGGGGAGCTGTTTTTT.

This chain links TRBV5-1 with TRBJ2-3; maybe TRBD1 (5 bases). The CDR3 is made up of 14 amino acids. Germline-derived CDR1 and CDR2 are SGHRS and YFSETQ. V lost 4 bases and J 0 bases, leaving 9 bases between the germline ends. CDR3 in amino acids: CASSEYRSTDTQYF. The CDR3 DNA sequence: TGCGCCAGCAGCGAGTACAGGAGCACAGATACGCAGTATTTT.

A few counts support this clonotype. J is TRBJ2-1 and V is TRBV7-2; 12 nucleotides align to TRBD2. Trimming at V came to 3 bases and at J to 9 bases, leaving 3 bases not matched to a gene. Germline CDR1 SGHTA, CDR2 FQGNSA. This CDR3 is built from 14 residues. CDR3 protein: CASSLTSGGFEQFF. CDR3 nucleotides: TGTGCCAGCAGCTTGACTAGCGGGGGTTTTGAGCAGTTCTTC.

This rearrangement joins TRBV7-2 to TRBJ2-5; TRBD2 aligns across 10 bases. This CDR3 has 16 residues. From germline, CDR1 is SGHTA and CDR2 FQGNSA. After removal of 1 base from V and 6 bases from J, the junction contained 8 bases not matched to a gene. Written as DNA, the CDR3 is TGTGCCAGCAGCTTAGTAGCGGGGGGCCGACAACAGACCCAGTACTTC. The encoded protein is CASSLVAGGRQQTQYF.

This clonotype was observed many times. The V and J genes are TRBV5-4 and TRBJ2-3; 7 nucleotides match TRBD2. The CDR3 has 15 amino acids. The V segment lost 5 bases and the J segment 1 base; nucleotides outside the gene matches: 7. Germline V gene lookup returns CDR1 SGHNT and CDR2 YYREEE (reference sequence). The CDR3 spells CASRRGSAGTDTQYF. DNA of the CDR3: TGTGCCAGCAGGCGGGGGTCCGCAGGCACAGATACGCAGTATTTT.

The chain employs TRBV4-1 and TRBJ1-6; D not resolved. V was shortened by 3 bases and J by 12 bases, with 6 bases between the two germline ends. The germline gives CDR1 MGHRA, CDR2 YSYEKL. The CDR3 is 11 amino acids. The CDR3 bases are TGCGCCAGCAGCCAGCTAGGACCCCTCCACTTT. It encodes CASSQLGPLHF.

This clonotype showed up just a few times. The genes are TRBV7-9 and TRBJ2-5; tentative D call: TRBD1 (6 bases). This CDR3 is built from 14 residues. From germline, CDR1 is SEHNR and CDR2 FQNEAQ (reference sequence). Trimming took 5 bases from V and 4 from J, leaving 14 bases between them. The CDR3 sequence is CASSLRRGGETQYF. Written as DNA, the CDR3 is TGTGCCAGCAGCCTAAGGCGAGGGGGAGAGACCCAGTACTTC.

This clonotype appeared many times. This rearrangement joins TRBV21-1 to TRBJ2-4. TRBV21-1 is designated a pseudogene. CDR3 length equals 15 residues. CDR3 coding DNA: TGTGCCAGCAGCAAAGCGAAGGGATTTGGAAACATTCAGTACTTC. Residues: CASSKAKGFGNIQYF.

The DNA of the CDR3 is TGTGCCAGCAGCGCCCGGGGTGGGGGGGGCCGCACAGATACGCAGTATTTT. It yields the protein CASSARGGGGRTDTQYF. This chain links TRBV7-2 with TRBJ2-3; D perhaps matches TRBD2 (7 bases). CDR1 and CDR2 (germline): SGHTA, FQGNSA. Deletions cut 5 bases from V and 1 base from J, with 19 bases between. The CDR3 spans 17 residues.

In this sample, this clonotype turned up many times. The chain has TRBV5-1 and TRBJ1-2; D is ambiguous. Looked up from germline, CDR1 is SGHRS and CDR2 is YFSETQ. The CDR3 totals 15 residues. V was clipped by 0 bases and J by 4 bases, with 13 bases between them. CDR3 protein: CASSLAVGYGYGYTF. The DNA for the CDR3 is TGCGCCAGCAGCTTGGCCGTGGGCTACGGCTATGGCTACACCTTC.

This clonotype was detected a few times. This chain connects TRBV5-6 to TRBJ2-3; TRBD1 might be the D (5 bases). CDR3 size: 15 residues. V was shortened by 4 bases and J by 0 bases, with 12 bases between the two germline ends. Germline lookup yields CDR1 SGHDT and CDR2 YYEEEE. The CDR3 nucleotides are TGTGCCAGCAGCGATAGACAGTTAAGCACAGATACGCAGTATTTT. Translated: CASSDRQLSTDTQYF.

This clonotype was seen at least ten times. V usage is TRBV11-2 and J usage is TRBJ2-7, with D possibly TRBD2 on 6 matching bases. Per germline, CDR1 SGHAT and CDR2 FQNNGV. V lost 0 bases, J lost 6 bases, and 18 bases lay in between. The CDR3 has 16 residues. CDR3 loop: CASSLDIAAGSLEQYV. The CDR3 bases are TGTGCCAGCAGCTTAGATATAGCGGCAGGGTCCCTCGAGCAGTACGTC.

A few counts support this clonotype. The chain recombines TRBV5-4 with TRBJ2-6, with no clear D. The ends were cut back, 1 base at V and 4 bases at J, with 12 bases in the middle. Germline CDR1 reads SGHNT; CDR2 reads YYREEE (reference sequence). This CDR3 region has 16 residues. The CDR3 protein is CASSLTLLVGANVLTF. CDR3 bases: TGTGCCAGCAGCTTGACCCTTTTGGTGGGGGCCAACGTCCTGACTTTC.

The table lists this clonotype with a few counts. The CDR3 protein is CSAKGSKAVTQYF. CDR3 DNA sequence: TGCAGTGCTAAGGGATCTAAGGCCGTTACGCAGTATTTT. The gene calls are TRBV20-1 and TRBJ2-3; D remains ambiguous. The germline V and J ends were trimmed by 4 bases and 8 bases, with 16 bases remaining between them. Germline CDR1 reads DFQATT; CDR2 reads SNEGSKA (reference sequence). The CDR3 spans 13 residues.

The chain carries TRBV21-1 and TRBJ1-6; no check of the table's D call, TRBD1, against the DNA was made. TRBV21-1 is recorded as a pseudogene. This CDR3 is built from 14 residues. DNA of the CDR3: TGTGCCAGCAGCCAGGGGTTTAATAATTCACCCCTCCACTTT. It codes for CASSQGFNNSPLHF.

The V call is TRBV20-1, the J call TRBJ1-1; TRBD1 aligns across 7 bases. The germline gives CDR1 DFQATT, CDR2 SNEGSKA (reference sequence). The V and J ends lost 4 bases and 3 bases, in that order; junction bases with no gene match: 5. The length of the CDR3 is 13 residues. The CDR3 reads CSAIPGGHTEAFF. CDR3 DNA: TGCAGTGCTATTCCAGGGGGGCACACTGAAGCTTTCTTT.

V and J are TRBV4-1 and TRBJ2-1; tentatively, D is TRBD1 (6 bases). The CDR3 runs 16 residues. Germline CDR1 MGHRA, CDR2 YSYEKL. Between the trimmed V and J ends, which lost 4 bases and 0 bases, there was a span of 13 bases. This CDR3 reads CASSLSGTSSYNEQFF. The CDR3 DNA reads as TGCGCCAGCAGCCTATCGGGGACAAGCTCCTACAATGAGCAGTTCTTC.

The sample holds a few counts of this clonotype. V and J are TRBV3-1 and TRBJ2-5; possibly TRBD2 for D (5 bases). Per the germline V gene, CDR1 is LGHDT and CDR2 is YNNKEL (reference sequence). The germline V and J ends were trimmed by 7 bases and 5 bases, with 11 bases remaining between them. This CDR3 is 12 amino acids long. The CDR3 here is CASTSAAETQYF. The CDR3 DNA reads TGTGCCAGCACGTCAGCGGCGGAGACCCAGTACTTC.

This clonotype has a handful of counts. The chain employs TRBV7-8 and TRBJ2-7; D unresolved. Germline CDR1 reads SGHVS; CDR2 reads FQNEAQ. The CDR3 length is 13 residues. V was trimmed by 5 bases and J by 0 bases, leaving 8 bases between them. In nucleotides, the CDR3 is TGTGCCAGCAGCCGCCTTAGCTCCTACGAGCAGTACTTC. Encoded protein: CASSRLSSYEQYF. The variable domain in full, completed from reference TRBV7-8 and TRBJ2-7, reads GAGVSQSPRYKVAKRGQDVALRCDPISGHVSLFWYQQALGQGPEFLTYFQNEAQLDKSGLPSDRFFAERPEGSVSTLKIQRTQQEDSAVYLCASSRLSSYEQYFGPGTRLTVT.

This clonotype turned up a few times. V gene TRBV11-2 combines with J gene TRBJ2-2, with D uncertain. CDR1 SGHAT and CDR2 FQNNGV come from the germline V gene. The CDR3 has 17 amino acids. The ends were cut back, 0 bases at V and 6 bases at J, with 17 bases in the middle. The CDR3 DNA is TGTGCCAGCAGCTTAGATCGCTATACCGGTTCAGCCGGGGAGCTGTTTTTT. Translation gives CASSLDRYTGSAGELFF.